Listed below are T cell receptor beta chains from one sample, sequenced in a study of PD-1 blockade in classical Hodgkin lymphoma. TCRdb's table, derived via immunoSEQ multiplex PCR, lists solely in-frame clones and lacks some. The sample lists tens of thousands of clones; 78% were seen once. Source: peripheral blood mononuclear cells (PBMCs), taken before the fourth cycle of nivolumab. These receptors all stem from a human donor with classical Hodgkin lymphoma. Each CDR3 is given with its conserved first and last residue. The D gene is left open where the match is weak. Clone size is stated in some rows and not others, as once, few, many or a class when expanded.

j_call	d_call	v_call	clone_size	cdr3_aa	cdr3_nt
TRBJ1-5	NA	TRBV19	NA	CASSKTTIGGRGSNQPQHF	TGTGCCAGTAGCAAAACCACCATAGGGGGGAGGGGAAGCAATCAGCCCCAGCATTTT
TRBJ2-6	TRBD2	TRBV29-1	NA	CSVAGAGANVLTF	TGCAGCGTGGCGGGGGCTGGGGCCAACGTCCTGACTTTC
TRBJ2-3	TRBD2	TRBV19	NA	CASSLGVGGDTQYF	TGTGCCAGTAGTTTAGGTGTGGGGGGGGATACGCAGTATTTT
TRBJ1-2	NA	TRBV10-1	NA	CASRGGGATFGYTF	TGCGCCAGCAGAGGGGGGGGTGCGACTTTTGGCTACACCTTC
TRBJ2-3	TRBD2	TRBV4-3	NA	CASSRQTSGGQDTQYF	TGCGCCAGCAGCCGCCAGACTAGCGGGGGGCAAGATACGCAGTATTTT
TRBJ2-3	NA	TRBV18	NA	CASSLTDTQYF	TGTGCCAGCTCACTCACAGATACGCAGTATTTT
TRBJ1-1	TRBD1	TRBV19	NA	CASRWTGQNTEAFF	TGTGCCAGTAGATGGACAGGCCAGAACACTGAAGCTTTCTTT
TRBJ2-5	NA	TRBV7-8	NA	CASSSLVLETQYF	TGTGCCAGCAGCTCGCTAGTTCTAGAGACCCAGTACTTC
TRBJ2-5	NA	TRBV9	NA	CASSVIGETQYF	TGTGCCAGCAGCGTAATAGGAGAGACCCAGTACTTC
TRBJ1-3	NA	TRBV6-5	NA	CASASSRSGNTIYF	TGTGCCAGCGCCTCAAGCCGATCTGGAAACACCATATATTTT
TRBJ2-1	TRBD2	TRBV5-1	NA	CASSPSGLAGYNEQFF	TGCGCCAGCTCCCCCTCGGGACTAGCGGGATACAATGAGCAGTTCTTC
TRBJ2-3	NA	TRBV7-9	NA	CASSFSSTDTQYF	TGTGCCAGCAGCTTTAGTAGCACAGATACGCAGTATTTT
TRBJ1-5	TRBD1	TRBV19	NA	CASSIGTGVHNQPQHF	TGTGCCAGTAGTATAGGGACAGGGGTCCACAATCAGCCCCAGCATTTT
TRBJ2-5	NA	TRBV27	NA	CASSPGLGGTQYF	TGTGCCAGCAGTCCCGGACTAGGGGGGACCCAGTACTTC
TRBJ1-6	NA	TRBV11-2	few	CASSLLSGNSPLHF	TGTGCCAGCAGCTTATTATCGGGGAATTCACCCCTCCACTTT
TRBJ2-5	TRBD1	TRBV10-3	NA	CAQPNRQGRKTQYF	TGTGCCCAGCCTAATCGACAGGGCAGGAAGACCCAGTACTTC
TRBJ2-1	NA	TRBV2	NA	CATSPGLAFGNEQFF	TGTGCCACCAGTCCGGGTCTGGCGTTTGGCAATGAGCAGTTCTTC
TRBJ2-7	TRBD2	TRBV28	few	CASRLSGGQSYEQYF	TGTGCCAGCAGATTGAGCGGGGGCCAGTCCTACGAGCAGTACTTC
TRBJ1-5	NA	TRBV28	few	CASTLPGQPQHF	TGTGCCAGCACTTTACCAGGTCAGCCCCAGCATTTT
TRBJ1-1	NA	TRBV7-8	NA	CASSFYPDRSGVTEAFF	TGTGCCAGCAGCTTTTACCCCGACAGGTCGGGTGTCACTGAAGCTTTCTTT
TRBJ2-5	NA	TRBV10-3	once	CAISGGTQETQYF	TGTGCCATCTCTGGGGGGACTCAAGAGACCCAGTACTTC
TRBJ1-4	NA	TRBV7-2	NA	CASSRASLNEKLFF	TGTGCCAGCAGCCGAGCTTCTCTGAATGAAAAACTGTTTTTT
TRBJ2-3	NA	TRBV5-1	NA	CASSFTRTDTQYF	TGCGCCAGCAGCTTCACTAGAACAGATACGCAGTATTTT
TRBJ2-3	NA	TRBV19	NA	CASSNWGGSDTQYF	TGTGCCAGTAGTAACTGGGGCGGGTCAGATACGCAGTATTTT
TRBJ2-7	NA	TRBV19	NA	CASSIGKDTSYEQYF	TGTGCCAGTAGTATTGGGAAGGACACATCCTACGAGCAGTACTTC
TRBJ2-7	TRBD1	TRBV6-5	NA	CASSYHRQGYEQYF	TGTGCCAGCAGTTACCACCGACAGGGATACGAGCAGTACTTC
TRBJ1-1	NA	TRBV2	NA	CASSGQAVMNTEAFF	TGTGCCAGCAGTGGGCAGGCCGTAATGAACACTGAAGCTTTCTTT
TRBJ2-7	NA	TRBV6-5	NA	CASSRPGSRYEQYF	TGTGCCAGCAGTCGTCCCGGGTCCCGCTACGAGCAGTACTTC
TRBJ1-5	NA	TRBV27	NA	CASSLGSNQPQHF	TGTGCCAGCAGTTTAGGCAGCAATCAGCCCCAGCATTTT
TRBJ2-7	TRBD2	TRBV4-2	few	CASSQVAPLAGGISSYEQYF	TGTGCCAGCAGCCAAGTGGCGCCGCTAGCGGGGGGCATTAGCTCCTACGAGCAGTACTTC
TRBJ2-3	NA	TRBV5-6	NA	CASSNTDTQYF	TGTGCCAGCAGCAACACAGATACGCAGTATTTT
TRBJ2-3	TRBD2	TRBV14	NA	CASSQMGTSGGHGTQYF	TGTGCCAGCAGCCAAATGGGGACTAGCGGGGGCCATGGTACGCAGTATTTT
TRBJ1-3	NA	TRBV7-9	NA	CASSSLDRLSSGNTIYF	TGTGCCAGCAGCTCCCTGGACCGACTGAGCTCTGGAAACACCATATATTTT
TRBJ2-1	NA	TRBV15	NA	CATSRDSRDVNNEQFF	TGTGCCACCAGCAGAGATAGCAGGGACGTTAACAATGAGCAGTTCTTC
TRBJ2-7	TRBD1	TRBV5-1	NA	CASSSTGVNYEQYF	TGCGCCAGCAGCTCGACAGGGGTAAACTACGAGCAGTACTTC
TRBJ1-5	NA	TRBV2	NA	CANSEVTARPQHF	TGTGCCAACAGTGAAGTTACTGCGCGGCCCCAGCATTTT
TRBJ2-7	NA	TRBV9	NA	CASSVDGATYEQYF	TGTGCCAGCAGCGTAGATGGGGCAACCTACGAGCAGTACTTC
TRBJ2-4	TRBD1	TRBV7-9	NA	CASSFETGSLGSIQYF	TGTGCCAGCAGCTTCGAGACAGGGTCGTTGGGGAGCATTCAGTACTTC
TRBJ1-4	TRBD1	TRBV18	few	CASSPPGQANEKLFF	TGTGCCAGCTCACCACCGGGACAGGCGAATGAAAAACTGTTTTTT
TRBJ1-2	TRBD1	TRBV18	NA	CASSPGDSVYYGYTF	TGTGCCAGCTCACCGGGGGACAGCGTCTACTATGGCTACACCTTC
TRBJ2-3	NA	TRBV10-3	NA	CAISESFNRGPDTQYF	TGTGCCATCAGTGAGTCTTTCAACCGGGGGCCAGATACGCAGTATTTT
TRBJ1-2	NA	TRBV28	NA	CASSRGPIAYGYTF	TGTGCCAGCAGCCGGGGACCGATAGCCTATGGCTACACCTTC
TRBJ1-5	NA	TRBV7-9	once	CASSLTGTNQPQHF	TGTGCCAGCAGCTTAACCGGGACAAATCAGCCCCAGCATTTT
TRBJ2-3	TRBD1	TRBV6-4	NA	CASSDQPAGTGDTQYF	TGTGCCAGCAGTGACCAGCCCGCCGGGACAGGTGATACGCAGTATTTT
TRBJ1-6	NA	TRBV9	NA	CASSVHDRPMDSPLHF	TGTGCCAGCAGCGTACACGACAGGCCAATGGATTCACCCCTCCACTTT
TRBJ1-5	NA	TRBV10-3	NA	CAISDPERNQPQHF	TGTGCCATCAGTGATCCGGAGCGGAATCAGCCCCAGCATTTT
TRBJ1-1	NA	TRBV7-6	NA	CASTPGMGNTEAFF	TGTGCCAGCACCCCGGGCATGGGGAACACTGAAGCTTTCTTT
TRBJ1-1	NA	TRBV9	few	CASSVDTGIRGEAFF	TGTGCCAGCAGCGTAGATACAGGGATAAGGGGAGAAGCTTTCTTT
TRBJ2-1	TRBD2	TRBV6-4	NA	CASSTNSGGSYNEQFF	TGTGCCAGCAGTACCAATAGCGGGGGGTCCTACAATGAGCAGTTCTTC
TRBJ1-2	NA	TRBV21-1	NA	CASSPYGRGYTF	TGTGCCAGCAGCCCGTACGGTAGGGGCTACACCTTC
TRBJ1-2	NA	TRBV10-3	few	CAISGNRDYGYTF	TGTGCCATCAGTGGGAACCGGGACTATGGCTACACCTTC
TRBJ2-5	NA	TRBV7-7	NA	CASSPGGTRGQETQYF	TGTGCCAGCAGCCCGGGCGGAACCCGCGGCCAAGAGACCCAGTACTTC
TRBJ1-1	TRBD1	TRBV10-3	once	CAITGDRAGTEAFF	TGTGCCATCACCGGGGACAGGGCAGGGACTGAAGCTTTCTTT
TRBJ2-2	TRBD2	TRBV19	NA	CASSIPLYGGFTGELFF	TGTGCCAGTAGTATACCCCTATACGGGGGGTTCACCGGGGAGCTGTTTTTT
TRBJ1-5	NA	TRBV4-3	few	CASSLEANQPQHF	TGCGCCAGCAGTCTCGAAGCTAATCAGCCCCAGCATTTT
TRBJ2-7	NA	TRBV6-5	few	CASSKGGQGTGKQYF	TGTGCCAGCAGCAAGGGAGGGCAGGGGACGGGGAAGCAGTACTTC
TRBJ2-3	NA	TRBV7-3	NA	CASSPYGKDTQYF	TGTGCCAGCAGCCCATATGGAAAGGATACGCAGTATTTT
TRBJ1-4	TRBD1	TRBV19	NA	CASGDRGKANEKLFF	TGTGCCAGTGGGGACAGGGGGAAGGCTAATGAAAAACTGTTTTTT